The 8 T cell receptor beta chains presented below share a single source sample, sequenced in a study of sequential checkpoint blockade in melanoma. Sample treatment: randomized to nivolumab then ipilimumab (arm A) or the reverse (arm B). This table comes from immunoSEQ multiplex PCR, and its TCRdb copy is limited to in-frame clones, with some not included. Of more than 9,000 clones listed, approximately 80% are singletons. This specimen was CD8+ T cells sorted from blood (inferred from file names), taken from a patient given nivolumab and ipilimumab in sequence. These receptors came from a human donor with melanoma.

The rearrangement joins TRBV6-5 to TRBJ2-5; D is possibly TRBD1 (5 bases). The tail of the sequence fits TRBJ2-7 better, so the J call may be wrong. The CDR3 extends over 15 amino acids. CDR1 and CDR2 (germline): MNHEY, SVGAGI. The CDR3 DNA is TGTGCCAGCAGTTACTCGCAGGGAAGGTTTTACGAGCAGTACTTC. Protein sequence: CASSYSQGRFYEQYF.

The chain employs TRBV4-2 and TRBJ2-7, with TRBD1 matching 9 bases. The length of the CDR3 is 15 residues. Germline-derived CDR1 and CDR2 are LGHNA and YNFKEQ. The V and J ends lost 1 base and 2 bases, in that order; junction bases with no gene match: 3. The CDR3 DNA follows: TGTGCCAGCAGCCAAGGGGGGACAGGGCCCTACGAGCAGTACTTC. Translated, it gives CASSQGGTGPYEQYF.

The V call is TRBV28, the J call TRBJ1-6; tentative D call: TRBD1 (6 bases). Germline CDR1 reads MDHEN; CDR2 reads SYDVKM. V lost 6 bases to trimming and J lost 4 bases, with 10 bases between them. The CDR3 is 14 residues long. The chain's CDR3 is CASSLDRYNSPLHF. Written as DNA, the CDR3 is TGTGCCAGCAGCCTAGACAGGTATAATTCACCCCTCCACTTT.

This clone was found once. The rearrangement links TRBV11-3 to TRBJ1-2; D ambiguous. Germline CDR1 reads SGHNT; CDR2 reads YENEEA. Trimming shortened V by 5 bases and J by 6 bases, and 16 bases separated the two germline ends. The CDR3 contains 14 residues. The CDR3 is CASSILGYRDGYTF. In DNA, the CDR3 is TGTGCCAGCAGCATACTCGGGTACCGAGATGGCTACACCTTC.

This clone appeared a few times. The CDR3: CASSLRGSERTGNTIYF. DNA for the CDR3: TGTGCCAGCAGCTTACGGGGAAGTGAGAGGACTGGAAACACCATATATTTT. The chain recombines TRBV7-9 with TRBJ1-3, with D hard to call. This CDR3 contains 17 residues. The germline CDR1 and CDR2 sequences are SEHNR and FQNEAQ (reference sequence). Trimming cost V 2 bases and J 2 bases, with 16 bases left between them.

V and J are TRBV2 and TRBJ1-1; 10 bases map to TRBD1. The junction had 7 bases not matched to a gene; V was cut back by 6 bases and J by 3 bases. This CDR3 is 15 amino acids long. CDR1 and CDR2 from the germline V gene are SNHLY and FYNNEI. Written as DNA, the CDR3 is TGTGCCAGCAGGGGGGACAGGGGACCCTACACTGAAGCTTTCTTT. Its translation: CASRGDRGPYTEAFF.

The chain recombines TRBV7-9 with TRBJ2-7; the match to TRBD2 covers 10 bases. Trimming at V came to 2 bases and at J to 4 bases, leaving 8 bases not matched to a gene. The CDR3 has 16 amino acids. The germline gives CDR1 SEHNR, CDR2 FQNEAQ (reference sequence). In DNA, the CDR3 is TGTGCCAGCAGCTTACCGGGCCTAGCGGGGGTGTACGAGCAGTACTTC. Its translation: CASSLPGLAGVYEQYF. Full variable domain (remainder filled in from reference TRBV7-9 and TRBJ2-7): DTGVSQNPRHKITKRGQNVTFRCDPISEHNRLYWYRQTLGQGPEFLTYFQNEAQLEKSRLLSDRFSAERPKGSFSTLEIQRTEQGDSAMYLCASSLPGLAGVYEQYFGPGTRLTVT.

The V call is TRBV4-2, the J call TRBJ1-6, with D hard to call. There are 18 residues in the CDR3. Trimming left V 0 bases short and J 3 bases short, with 15 bases between. CDR1 is LGHNA, CDR2 YNFKEQ, per germline. The CDR3, as DNA: TGTGCCAGCAGCCAAGATTCCGCGAGGGTCCTCTATAATTCACCCCTCCACTTT. It yields the protein CASSQDSARVLYNSPLHF.